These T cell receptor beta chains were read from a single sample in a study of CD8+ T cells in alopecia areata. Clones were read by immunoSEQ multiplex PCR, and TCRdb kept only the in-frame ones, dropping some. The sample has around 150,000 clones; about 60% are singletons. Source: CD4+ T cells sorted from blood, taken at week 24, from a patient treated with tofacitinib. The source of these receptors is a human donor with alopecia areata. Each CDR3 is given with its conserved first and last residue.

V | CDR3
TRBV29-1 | CSVSGYHSGANVLTF
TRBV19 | CASSVRPVYGYTF
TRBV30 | CAWSEGGYNSPLHF
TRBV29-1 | CSVGDGSRGTEAFF
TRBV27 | CASSYQTQPRGYSGANVLTF
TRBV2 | CASTSGGTGKSYEQYF
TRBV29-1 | CSVGQKYTDTQYF
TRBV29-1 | CSGSTSADTQYF
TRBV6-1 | CASSEVPGLAADTQYF
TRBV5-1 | CASSLEGSNYGYTF
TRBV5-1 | CASSFSDRGYNEQFF
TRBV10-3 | CAISGTSTGELFF
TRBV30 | CAWSGQGGFQYF
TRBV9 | CASSPRTGPYEQYF
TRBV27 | CASSKNRDVVAFF
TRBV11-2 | CASSPSPTSGGVSSYEQYF
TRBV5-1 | CASSLRTEVAGTGILHEQYF
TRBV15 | CATRYRTEAYSNQPQHF
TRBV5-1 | CASSLEGYHGYTF
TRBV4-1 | CASSQLGYAEAFF
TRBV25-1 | CASSEMGGLAYNEQFF
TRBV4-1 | CASSQGPSSGGAKETQYF
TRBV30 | CAWSVFMAGEQFF
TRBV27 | CASSLGGRNTEAFF
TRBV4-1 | CASSHGAALRTDTQYF
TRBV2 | CASSSSLPSEQYF
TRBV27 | CASSSGQTNTGELFF
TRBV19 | CASSTDSSQHSPLHF
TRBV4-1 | CASSQDQGGSGANVLTF
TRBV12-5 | CASGSTRERGLDEQYF
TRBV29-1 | CSVVRTGFLDEQYF
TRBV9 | CASSVGPFSGNTIYF
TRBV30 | CAWRAGVRGPLHF
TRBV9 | CASSSDAGLNTEAFF
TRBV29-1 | CSVVAVSYNEQFF
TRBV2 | CASSVTGYEANQPQHF
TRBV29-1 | CSAGQHMNTEAFF
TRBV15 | CATSSNPGGADIQYF
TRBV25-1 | CASRPGQGTYEQYF
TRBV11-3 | CASSTLGGVGNEQFF
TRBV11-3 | CASSLAGTPNSPLHF
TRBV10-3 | CAISVGDTLGETQYF
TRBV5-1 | CASNRQGSYNEQFF
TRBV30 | CACSGGPYEQYF
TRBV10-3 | CAITRDRSHEQYF
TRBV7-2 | CASSLAGTGVAGELFF
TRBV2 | CASSVTGGVEKLFF
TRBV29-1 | CSAAWGGSEKLFF
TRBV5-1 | CASSLEAGSRFQHF
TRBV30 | CAWSEQSGVGQYF
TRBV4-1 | CASSQDPGVADTQYF
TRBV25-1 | CASRGIGEVHNSPLHF
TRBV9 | CASSSQYKETQYF
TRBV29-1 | CSVVGLSGGSTDTQYF
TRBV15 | CATSRTPEAGNLGYTF
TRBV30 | CACRRPGGADGYTF
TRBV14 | CASSQQRGNTEAFF
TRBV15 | CATSRDRGRIYGYTF
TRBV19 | CASRPLGTGGNEQFF